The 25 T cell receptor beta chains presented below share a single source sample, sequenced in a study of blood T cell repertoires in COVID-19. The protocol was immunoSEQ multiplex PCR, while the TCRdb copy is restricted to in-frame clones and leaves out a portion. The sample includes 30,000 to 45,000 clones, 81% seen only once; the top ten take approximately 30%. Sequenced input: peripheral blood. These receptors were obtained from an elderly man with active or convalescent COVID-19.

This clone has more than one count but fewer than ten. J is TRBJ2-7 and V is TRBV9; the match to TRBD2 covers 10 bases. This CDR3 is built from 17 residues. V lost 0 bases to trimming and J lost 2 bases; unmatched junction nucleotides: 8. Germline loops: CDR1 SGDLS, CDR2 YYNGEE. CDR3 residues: CASSVAPITSGTYEQYF. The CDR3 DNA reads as TGTGCCAGCAGCGTAGCTCCAATAACTAGCGGGACCTACGAGCAGTACTTC.

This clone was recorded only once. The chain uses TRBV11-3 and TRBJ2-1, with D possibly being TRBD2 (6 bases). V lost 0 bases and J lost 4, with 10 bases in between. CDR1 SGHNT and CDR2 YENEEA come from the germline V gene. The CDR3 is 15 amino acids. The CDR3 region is CASSLEGGGYNEQFF. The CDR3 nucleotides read TGTGCCAGCAGCTTAGAGGGGGGTGGGTACAATGAGCAGTTCTTC. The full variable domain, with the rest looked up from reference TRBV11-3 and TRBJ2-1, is EAGVVQSPRYKIIEKKQPVAFWCNPISGHNTLYWYLQNLGQGPELLIRYENEEAVDDSQLPKDRFSAERLKGVDSTLKIQPAELGDSAVYLCASSLEGGGYNEQFFGPGTRLTVL.

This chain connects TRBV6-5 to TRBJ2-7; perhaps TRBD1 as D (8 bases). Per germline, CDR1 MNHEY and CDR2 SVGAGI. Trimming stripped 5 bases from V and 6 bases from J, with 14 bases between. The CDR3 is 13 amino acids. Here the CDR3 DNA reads TGTGCCAGCAGTACGGACAGGGAGGGCGAGCAGTACTTC. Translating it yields CASSTDREGEQYF.

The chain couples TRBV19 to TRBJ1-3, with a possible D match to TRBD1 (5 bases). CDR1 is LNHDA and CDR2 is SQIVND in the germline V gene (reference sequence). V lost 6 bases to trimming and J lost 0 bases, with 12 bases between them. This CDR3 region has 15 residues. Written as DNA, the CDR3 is TGTGCCAGTAGGCCGGGACTTTACTCTGGAAACACCATATATTTT. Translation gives CASRPGLYSGNTIYF.

The CDR3 DNA sequence: TGTGCCAGCAGTTTACTGGGAGGGGCCGACACAGATACGCAGTATTTT. Residues: CASSLLGGADTDTQYF. The genes are TRBV28 and TRBJ2-3; 7 nucleotides line up with TRBD2. The germline V gene encodes CDR1 MDHEN and CDR2 SYDVKM. V was pared by 2 bases and J by 2 bases, with 7 bases of the junction left unmatched. The CDR3 runs to 16 residues. The variable domain in full, with the rest retrieved from reference TRBV28 and TRBJ2-3, is DVKVTQSSRYLVKRTGEKVFLECVQDMDHENMFWYRQDPGLGLRLIYFSYDVKMKEKGDIPEGYSVSREKKERFSLILESASTNQTSMYLCASSLLGGADTDTQYFGPGTRLTVL.

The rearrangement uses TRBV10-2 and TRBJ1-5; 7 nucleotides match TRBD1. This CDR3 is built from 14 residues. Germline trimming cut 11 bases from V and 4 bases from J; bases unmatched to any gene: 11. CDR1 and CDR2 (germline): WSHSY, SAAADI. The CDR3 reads CARTTDRVNQPQHF. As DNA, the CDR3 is TGCGCCCGGACAACTGACAGGGTTAATCAGCCCCAGCATTTT.

This chain's CDR3 is CASSSAVYEQYF. The CDR3 nucleotides read TGTGCCAGCAGCTCGGCGGTTTACGAGCAGTACTTC. This rearrangement joins TRBV7-2 to TRBJ2-7; no clear D gene. The CDR3 covers 12 residues. Between the trimmed V and J ends, which lost 4 bases and 4 bases, there was a span of 8 bases. Germline values: CDR1 SGHTA, CDR2 FQGNSA.

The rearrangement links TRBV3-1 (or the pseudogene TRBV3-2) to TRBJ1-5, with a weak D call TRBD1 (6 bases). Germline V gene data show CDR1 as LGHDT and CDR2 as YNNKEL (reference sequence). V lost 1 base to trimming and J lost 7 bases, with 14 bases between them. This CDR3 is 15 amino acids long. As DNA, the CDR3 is TGTGCCAGCAGCCAAGGGGCGGGGGCCCAGCAGCCCCAGCATTTT. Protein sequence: CASSQGAGAQQPQHF.

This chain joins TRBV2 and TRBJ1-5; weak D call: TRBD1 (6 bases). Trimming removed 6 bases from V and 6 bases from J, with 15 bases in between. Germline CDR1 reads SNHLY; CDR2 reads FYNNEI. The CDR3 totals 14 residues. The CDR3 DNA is TGTGCCAGCAGACACAGGGACGTTGGTCAGCCCCAGCATTTT. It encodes CASRHRDVGQPQHF. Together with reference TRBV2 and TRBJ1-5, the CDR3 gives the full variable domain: EPEVTQTPSHQVTQMGQEVILRCVPISNHLYFYWYRQILGQKVEFLVSFYNNEISEKSEIFDDQFSVERPDGSNFTLKIRSTKLEDSAMYFCASRHRDVGQPQHFGDGTRLSIL.

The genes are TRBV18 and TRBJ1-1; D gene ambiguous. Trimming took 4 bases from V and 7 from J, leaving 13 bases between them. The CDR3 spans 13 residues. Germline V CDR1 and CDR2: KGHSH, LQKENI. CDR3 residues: CASSRSAGDEAFF. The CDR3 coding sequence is TGTGCCAGCTCACGAAGCGCGGGCGATGAAGCTTTCTTT.

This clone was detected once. CDR3 nucleotide sequence: TGTGCCAGCAGCTTAGGGGGCAGGGGGCGAAGAACTGAAGCTTTCTTT. It encodes CASSLGGRGRRTEAFF. V is TRBV7-8 and J is TRBJ1-1; 8 bases line up with TRBD1. Germline CDR1 SGHVS, CDR2 FQNEAQ. The CDR3 has 16 residues. V was clipped by 1 base and J by 5 bases; unmatched bases: 9.

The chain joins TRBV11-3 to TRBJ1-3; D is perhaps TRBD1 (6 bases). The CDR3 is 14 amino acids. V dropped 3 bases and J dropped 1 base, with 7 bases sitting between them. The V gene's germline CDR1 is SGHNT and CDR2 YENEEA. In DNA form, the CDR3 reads TGTGCCAGCAGCTTCGGGACATCTGGAAACACCATATATTTT. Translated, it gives CASSFGTSGNTIYF. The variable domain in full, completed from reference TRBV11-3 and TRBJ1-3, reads EAGVVQSPRYKIIEKKQPVAFWCNPISGHNTLYWYLQNLGQGPELLIRYENEEAVDDSQLPKDRFSAERLKGVDSTLKIQPAELGDSAVYLCASSFGTSGNTIYFGEGSWLTVV.

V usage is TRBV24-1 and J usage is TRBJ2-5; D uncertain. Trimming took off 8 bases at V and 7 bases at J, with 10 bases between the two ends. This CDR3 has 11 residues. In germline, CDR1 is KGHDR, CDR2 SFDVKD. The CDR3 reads CATTTSGTQYF. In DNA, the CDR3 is TGTGCCACCACCACTTCAGGGACCCAGTACTTC.

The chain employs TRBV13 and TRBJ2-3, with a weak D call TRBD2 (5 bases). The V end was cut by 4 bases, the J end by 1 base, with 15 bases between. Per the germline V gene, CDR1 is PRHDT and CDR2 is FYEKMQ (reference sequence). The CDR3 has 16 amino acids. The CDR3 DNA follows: TGTGCCAGCAGCTGGCGGGTGGGCCTGGGCACAGATACGCAGTATTTT. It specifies CASSWRVGLGTDTQYF.

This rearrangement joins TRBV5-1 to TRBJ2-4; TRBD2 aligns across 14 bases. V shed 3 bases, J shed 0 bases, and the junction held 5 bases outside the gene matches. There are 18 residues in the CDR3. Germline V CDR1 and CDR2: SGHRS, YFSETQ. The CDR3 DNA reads TGCGCCAGCAGCTCGGGACTAGCGGGAGACCTAGCCAAAAACATTCAGTACTTC. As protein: CASSSGLAGDLAKNIQYF.

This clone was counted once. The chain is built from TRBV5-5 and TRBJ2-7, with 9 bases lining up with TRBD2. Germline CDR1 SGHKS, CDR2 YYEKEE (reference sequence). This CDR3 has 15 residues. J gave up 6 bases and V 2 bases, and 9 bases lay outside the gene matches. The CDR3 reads CASSFSGSYQLEQYF. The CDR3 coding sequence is TGTGCCAGCAGCTTTAGCGGGAGTTACCAACTCGAGCAGTACTTC.

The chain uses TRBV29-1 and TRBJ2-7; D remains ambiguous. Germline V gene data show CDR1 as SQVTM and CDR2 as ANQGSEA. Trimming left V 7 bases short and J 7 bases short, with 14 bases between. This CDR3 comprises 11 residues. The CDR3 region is CSAVSGFEQYF. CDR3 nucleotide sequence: TGCAGCGCTGTATCGGGTTTTGAGCAGTACTTC.

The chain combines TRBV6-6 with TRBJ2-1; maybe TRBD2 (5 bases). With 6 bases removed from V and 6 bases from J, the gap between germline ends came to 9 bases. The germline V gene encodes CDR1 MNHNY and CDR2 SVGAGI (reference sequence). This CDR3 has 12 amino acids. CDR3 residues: CASRKSGNEQFF. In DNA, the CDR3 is TGTGCCAGCAGAAAAAGCGGCAATGAGCAGTTCTTC.

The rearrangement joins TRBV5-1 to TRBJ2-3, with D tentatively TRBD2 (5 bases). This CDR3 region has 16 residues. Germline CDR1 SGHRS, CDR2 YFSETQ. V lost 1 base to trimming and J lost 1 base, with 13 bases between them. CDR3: CASSLLGAVGTDTQYF. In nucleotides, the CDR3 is TGCGCCAGCAGCTTGCTGGGAGCAGTCGGCACAGATACGCAGTATTTT.

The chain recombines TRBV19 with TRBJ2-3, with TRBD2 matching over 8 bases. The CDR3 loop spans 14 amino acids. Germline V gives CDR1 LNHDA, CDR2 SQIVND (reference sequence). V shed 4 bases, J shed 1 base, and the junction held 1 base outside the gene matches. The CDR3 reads CASSTGGGTDTQYF. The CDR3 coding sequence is TGTGCCAGTAGTACCGGGGGGGGCACAGATACGCAGTATTTT.

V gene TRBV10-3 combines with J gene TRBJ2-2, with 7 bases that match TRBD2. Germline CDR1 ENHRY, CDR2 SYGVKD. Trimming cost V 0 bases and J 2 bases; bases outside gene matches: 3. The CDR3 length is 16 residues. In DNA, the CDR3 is TGTGCCATCAGTGAGTCGGCTAGCGGAAACACCGGGGAGCTGTTTTTT. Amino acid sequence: CAISESASGNTGELFF.

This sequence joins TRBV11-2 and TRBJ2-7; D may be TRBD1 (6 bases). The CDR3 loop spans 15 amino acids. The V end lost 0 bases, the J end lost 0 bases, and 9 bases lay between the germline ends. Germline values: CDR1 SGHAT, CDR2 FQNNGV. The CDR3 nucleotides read TGTGCCAGCAGCTTAGAGCAGGGGAGCTCCTACGAGCAGTACTTC. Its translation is CASSLEQGSSYEQYF.

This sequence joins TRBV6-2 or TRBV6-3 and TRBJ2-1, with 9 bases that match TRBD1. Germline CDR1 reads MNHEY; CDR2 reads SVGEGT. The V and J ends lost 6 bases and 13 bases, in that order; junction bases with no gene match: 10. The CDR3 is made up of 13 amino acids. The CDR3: CASSEQGAAVQFF. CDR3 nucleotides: TGTGCCAGCAGCGAACAGGGGGCGGCTGTACAGTTCTTC.

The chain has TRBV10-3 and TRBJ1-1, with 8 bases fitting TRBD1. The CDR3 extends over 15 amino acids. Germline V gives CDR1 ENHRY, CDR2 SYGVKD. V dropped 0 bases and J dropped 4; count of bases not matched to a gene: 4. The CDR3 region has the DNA TGTGCCATCAGTGAGTCGCGACAGGGGTTCACTGAAGCTTTCTTT. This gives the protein CAISESRQGFTEAFF.

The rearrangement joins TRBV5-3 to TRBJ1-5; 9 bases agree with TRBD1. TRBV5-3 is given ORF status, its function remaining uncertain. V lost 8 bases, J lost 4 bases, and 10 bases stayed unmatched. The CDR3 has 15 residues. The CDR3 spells CARHSPGTGNQPQHF. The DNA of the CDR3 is TGTGCCAGGCACTCACCCGGGACAGGGAATCAGCCCCAGCATTTT.